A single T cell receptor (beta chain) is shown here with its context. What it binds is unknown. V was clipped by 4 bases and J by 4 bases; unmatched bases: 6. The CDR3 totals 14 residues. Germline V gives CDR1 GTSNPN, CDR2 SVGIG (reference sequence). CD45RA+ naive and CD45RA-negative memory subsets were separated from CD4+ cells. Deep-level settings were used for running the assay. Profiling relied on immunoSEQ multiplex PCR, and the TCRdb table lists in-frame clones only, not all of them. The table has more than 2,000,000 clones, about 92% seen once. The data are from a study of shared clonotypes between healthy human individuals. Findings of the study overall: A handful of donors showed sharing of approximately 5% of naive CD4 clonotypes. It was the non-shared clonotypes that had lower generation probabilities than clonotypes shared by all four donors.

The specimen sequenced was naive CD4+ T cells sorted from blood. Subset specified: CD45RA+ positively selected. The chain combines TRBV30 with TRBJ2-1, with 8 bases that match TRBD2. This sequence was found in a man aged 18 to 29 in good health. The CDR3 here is CAWTPGLGYNEQFF. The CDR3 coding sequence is TGTGCCTGGACGCCGGGACTAGGGTACAATGAGCAGTTCTTC.